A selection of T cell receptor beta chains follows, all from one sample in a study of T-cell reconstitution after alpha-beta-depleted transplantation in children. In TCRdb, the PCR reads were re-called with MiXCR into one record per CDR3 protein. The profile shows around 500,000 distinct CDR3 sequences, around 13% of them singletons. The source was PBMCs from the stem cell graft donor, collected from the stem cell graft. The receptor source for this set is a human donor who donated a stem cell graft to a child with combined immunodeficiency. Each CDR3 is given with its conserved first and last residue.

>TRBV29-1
CSVVDRREAFF
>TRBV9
CASSVGGPTYEQYF
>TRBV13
CASSGRLAGVEDEQYF
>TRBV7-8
CASSTVRAYTGELFF
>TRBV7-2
CASSLRDHTQYF
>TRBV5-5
CASTKTGAINTGELFF
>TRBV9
CASSVGGYGANVLTF
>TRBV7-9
CASRGLAGGLTYEQFF
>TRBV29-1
CSVEKSGTSGSYEQYF
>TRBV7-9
CASSLVGVAGGYNEQFF
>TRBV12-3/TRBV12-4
CASSFTAGGYTF
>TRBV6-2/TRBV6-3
CASSYGWGRALAGGPVTGELFF
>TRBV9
CASSARDGISVDYGYTF
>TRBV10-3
CAISEVPGSSYEQYF
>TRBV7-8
CASSSSRRFSSYNEQFF
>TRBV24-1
CATSESQNQPQHF
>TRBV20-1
CSARELAGGPEQFF
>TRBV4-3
CASSQSPRRNGELFF
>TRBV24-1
CATGKAWTSGQETQYF
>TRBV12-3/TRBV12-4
CASSLWAGETEAFF
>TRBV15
CATSRDWNYEQYF
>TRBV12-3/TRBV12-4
CASSLGATPYNEQFF
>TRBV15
CATSRQRTGSNEQFF